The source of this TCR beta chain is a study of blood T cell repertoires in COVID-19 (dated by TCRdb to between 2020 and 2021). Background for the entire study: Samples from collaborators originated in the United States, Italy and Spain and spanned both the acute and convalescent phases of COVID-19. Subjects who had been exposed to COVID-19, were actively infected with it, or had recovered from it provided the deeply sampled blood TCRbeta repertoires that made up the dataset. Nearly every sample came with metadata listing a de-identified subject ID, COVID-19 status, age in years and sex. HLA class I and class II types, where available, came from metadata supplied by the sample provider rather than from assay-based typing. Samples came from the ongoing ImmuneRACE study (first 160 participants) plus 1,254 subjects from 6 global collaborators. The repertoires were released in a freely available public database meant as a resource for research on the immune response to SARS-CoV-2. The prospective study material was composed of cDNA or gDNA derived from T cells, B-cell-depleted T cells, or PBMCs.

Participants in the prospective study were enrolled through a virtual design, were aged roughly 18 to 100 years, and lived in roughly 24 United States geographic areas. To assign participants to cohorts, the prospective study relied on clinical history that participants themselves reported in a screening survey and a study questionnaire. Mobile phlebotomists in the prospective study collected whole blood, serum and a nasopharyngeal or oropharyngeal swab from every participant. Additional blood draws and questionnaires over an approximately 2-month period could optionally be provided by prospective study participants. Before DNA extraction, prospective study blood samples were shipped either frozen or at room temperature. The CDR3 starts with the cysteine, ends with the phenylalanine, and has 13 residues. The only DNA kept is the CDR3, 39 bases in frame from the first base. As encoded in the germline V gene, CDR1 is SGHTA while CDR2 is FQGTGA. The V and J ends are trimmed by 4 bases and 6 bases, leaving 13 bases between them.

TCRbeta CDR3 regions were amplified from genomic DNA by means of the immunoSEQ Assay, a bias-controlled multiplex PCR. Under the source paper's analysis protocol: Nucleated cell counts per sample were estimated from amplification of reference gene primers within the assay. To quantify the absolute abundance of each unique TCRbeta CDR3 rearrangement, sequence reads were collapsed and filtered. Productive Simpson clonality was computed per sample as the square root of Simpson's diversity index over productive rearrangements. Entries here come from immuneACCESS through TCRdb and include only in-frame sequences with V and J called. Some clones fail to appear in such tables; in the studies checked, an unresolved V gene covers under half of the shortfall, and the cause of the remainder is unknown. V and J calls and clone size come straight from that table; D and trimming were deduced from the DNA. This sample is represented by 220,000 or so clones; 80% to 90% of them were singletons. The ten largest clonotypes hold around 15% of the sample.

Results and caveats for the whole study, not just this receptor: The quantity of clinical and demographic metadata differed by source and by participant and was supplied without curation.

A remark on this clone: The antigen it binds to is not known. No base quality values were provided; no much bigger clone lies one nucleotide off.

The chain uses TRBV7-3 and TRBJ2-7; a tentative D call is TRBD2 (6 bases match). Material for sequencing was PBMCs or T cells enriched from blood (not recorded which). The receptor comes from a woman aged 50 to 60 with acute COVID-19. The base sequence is TGTGCCAGCAGCTCCGATTCCGGGGGCGAGCAGTACTTC. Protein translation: CASSSDSGGEQYF. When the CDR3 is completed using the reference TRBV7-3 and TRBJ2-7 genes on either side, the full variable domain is GAGVSQTPSNKVTEKGKYVELRCDPISGHTALYWYRQSLGQGPEFLIYFQGTGAADDSGLPNDRFFAVRPEGSVSTLKIQRTERGDSAVYLCASSSDSGGEQYFGPGTRLTVT.